This TCR beta chain originates from a study of T cells in Graves' hyperthyroidism and ophthalmopathy. Ophthalmopathy patients had Clinical Activity Score at least 3, NOSPECS grade at least 4, duration under 3 months. Patients having uncontrolled infection, another autoimmune disease, pregnancy or lactation were not included. This clonotype was seen at least ten times. CDR3 length equals 14 residues. Germline loops: CDR1 KGHSH, CDR2 LQKENI. Trimming removed 2 bases from V and 1 base from J, with 9 bases in between. Researchers took RNA transcripts and amplified the TCR beta CDR3 regions from them. HTBI primers drove first-round RT-PCR of the TCR CDR3. TCRdb redid the calling of the multiplex PCR reads with MiXCR, one entry per CDR3 protein. The sample includes about half a million distinct CDR3 sequences, about 16% seen only once; the top ten take approximately 30%.

Sequenced sample: blood. This chain uses TRBV18 with TRBJ2-7; D may be TRBD1 (6 bases). The source is a woman younger than 45 with Graves' ophthalmopathy. This CDR3 is CASSPDDRSYEQYF. DNA for the CDR3: TGTGCCAGCTCACCAGACGACAGGTCCTACGAGCAGTACTTC.